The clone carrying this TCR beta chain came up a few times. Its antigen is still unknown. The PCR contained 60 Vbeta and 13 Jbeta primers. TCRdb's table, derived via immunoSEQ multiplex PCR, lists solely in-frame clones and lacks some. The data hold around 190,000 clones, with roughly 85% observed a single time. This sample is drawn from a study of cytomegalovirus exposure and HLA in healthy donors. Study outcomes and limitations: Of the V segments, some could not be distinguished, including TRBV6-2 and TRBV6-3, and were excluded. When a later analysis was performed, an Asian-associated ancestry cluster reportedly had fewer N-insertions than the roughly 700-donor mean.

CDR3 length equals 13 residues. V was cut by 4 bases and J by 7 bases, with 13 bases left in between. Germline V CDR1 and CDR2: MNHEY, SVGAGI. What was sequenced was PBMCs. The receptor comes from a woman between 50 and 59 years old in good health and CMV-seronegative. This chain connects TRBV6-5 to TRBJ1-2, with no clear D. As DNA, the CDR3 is TGTGCCAGCAGTTTGGGCCTTCATCTTGGCTACACCTTC. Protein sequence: CASSLGLHLGYTF.